Sequencing of this T cell receptor (beta chain) was carried out in a study of T cell clonotyping in hematopoietic cell transplantation. The study's findings and limits: No sorting was done, leaving CD4 and CD8 contributions mixed. After transplant, recipient diversity fell while pathologically expanded clonotypes grew through day 180. Broader posttransplant TCR repertoire diversity was predicted by graft donor and pretransplant recipient Inverse Simpson Index values.

Data came from immunoSEQ multiplex PCR; TCRdb stores just in-frame clones and leaves some out. The data hold 7,500 to 9,500 clones, with approximately 85% observed a single time. Concerning this clone: Its matching antigen is unknown.

Germline V gene lookup returns CDR1 SGHDN and CDR2 FVKESK. V shed 3 bases, J shed 2 bases, and the junction held 6 bases outside the gene matches. CDR3 length equals 16 residues. The rearrangement links TRBV14 to TRBJ2-5, with 10 bases identical to TRBD2. The receptor's source is a female patient between 30 and 45 years old who had an allogeneic stem cell transplant, so the T cells may come from the graft donor. Some clones in this sample may be carry-over from other donors' samples. Sample: PBMCs, taken 180 days after allogeneic stem cell transplant. CDR3 DNA sequence: TGTGCCAGCAGCCATGGGGCTAGCGGGGGTCAAGAGACCCAGTACTTC. Translating it yields CASSHGASGGQETQYF. The full variable domain, with the rest looked up from reference TRBV14 and TRBJ2-5, is EAGVTQFPSHSVIEKGQTVTLRCDPISGHDNLYWYRRVMGKEIKFLLHFVKESKQDESGMPNNRFLAERTGGTYSTLKVQPAELEDSGVYFCASSHGASGGQETQYFGPGTRLLVL.